This TCR beta chain was documented in a study of blood T cells in healthy people across ages. Extracted total RNA amounted to at least 5.5 micrograms for each sample. Of note for this clonotype: A much larger clone lies one base from this, so it may be a read error.

Per germline, CDR1 SGHTA and CDR2 FQGNSA. The CDR3 consists of 19 residues. For the second PCR, which ran for roughly 7 to 11 cycles, a sample-barcoded 5' primer and a J-beta primer mix were used. Via MiXCR, TCRdb re-called the 5' RACE reads, giving one row per CDR3 protein. This table has 750,000 to 950,000 distinct CDR3 sequences, almost 30% appearing once. The same data also contributed to another study, on T cells of mothers and their children.

Sample: blood. The source is a woman in her thirties or forties in good health. V and J are TRBV7-2 and TRBJ2-6; D is perhaps TRBD1 (5 bases). The CDR3 reads CASSSNRPIPPSGTNVLTF. CDR3 nucleotides: TGTGCCAGCAGCTCTAACAGGCCCATCCCTCCCTCTGGGACCAACGTCCTGACTTTC.